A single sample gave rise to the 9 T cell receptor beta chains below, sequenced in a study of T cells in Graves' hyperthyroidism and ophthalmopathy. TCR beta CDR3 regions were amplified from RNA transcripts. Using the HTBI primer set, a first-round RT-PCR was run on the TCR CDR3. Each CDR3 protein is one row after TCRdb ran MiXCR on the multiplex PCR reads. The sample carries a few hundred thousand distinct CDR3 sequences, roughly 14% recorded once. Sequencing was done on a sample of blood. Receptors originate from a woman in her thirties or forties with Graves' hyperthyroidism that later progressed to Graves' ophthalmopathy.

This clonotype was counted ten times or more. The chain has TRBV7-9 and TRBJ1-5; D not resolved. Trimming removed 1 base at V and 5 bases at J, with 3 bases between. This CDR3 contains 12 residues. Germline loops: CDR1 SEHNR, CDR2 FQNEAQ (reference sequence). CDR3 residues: CASSLGDQPQHF. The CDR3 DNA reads TGTGCCAGCAGCTTAGGGGATCAGCCCCAGCATTTT.

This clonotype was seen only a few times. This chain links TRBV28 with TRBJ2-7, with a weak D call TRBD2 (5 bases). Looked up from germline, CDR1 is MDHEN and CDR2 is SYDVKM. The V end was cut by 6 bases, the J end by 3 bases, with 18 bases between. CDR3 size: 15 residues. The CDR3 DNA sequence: TGTGCCAGCAGCTCCGGGGATCGGGGAAGCTACGAGCAGTACTTC. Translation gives CASSSGDRGSYEQYF.

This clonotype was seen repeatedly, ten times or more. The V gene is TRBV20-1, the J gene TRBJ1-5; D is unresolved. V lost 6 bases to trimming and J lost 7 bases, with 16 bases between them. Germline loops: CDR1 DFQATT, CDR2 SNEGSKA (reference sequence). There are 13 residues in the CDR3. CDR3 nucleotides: TGCAGTGCGTCGGACGGAGGTTACCAGCCCCAGCATTTT. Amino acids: CSASDGGYQPQHF.

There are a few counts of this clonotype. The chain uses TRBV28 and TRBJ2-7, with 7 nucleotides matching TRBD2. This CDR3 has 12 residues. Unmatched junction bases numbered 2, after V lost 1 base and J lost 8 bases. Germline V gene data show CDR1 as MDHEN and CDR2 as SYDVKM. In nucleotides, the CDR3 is TGTGCCAGCAGTTTATCGGGGGGAAAGCAGTACTTC. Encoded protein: CASSLSGGKQYF.

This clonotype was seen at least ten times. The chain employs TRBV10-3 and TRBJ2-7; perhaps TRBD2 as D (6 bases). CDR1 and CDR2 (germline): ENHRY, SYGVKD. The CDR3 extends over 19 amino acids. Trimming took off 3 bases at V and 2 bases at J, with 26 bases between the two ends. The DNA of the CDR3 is TGTGCCATCAGTGAAGTGGGGAGGCAGAAACTCAACCATCCCTACGAGCAGTACTTC. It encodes CAISEVGRQKLNHPYEQYF.

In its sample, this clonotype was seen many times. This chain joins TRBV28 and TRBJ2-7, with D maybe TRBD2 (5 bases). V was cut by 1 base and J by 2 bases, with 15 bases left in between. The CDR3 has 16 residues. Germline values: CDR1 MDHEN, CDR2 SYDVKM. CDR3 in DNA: TGTGCCAGCAGTTTATTAGGTCCCCTAGCCGCCTACGAGCAGTACTTC. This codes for CASSLLGPLAAYEQYF.

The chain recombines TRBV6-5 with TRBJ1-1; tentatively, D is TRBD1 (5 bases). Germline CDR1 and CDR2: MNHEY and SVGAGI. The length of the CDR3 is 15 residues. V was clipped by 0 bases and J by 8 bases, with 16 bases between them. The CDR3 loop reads CASSYSGTDFEEAFF. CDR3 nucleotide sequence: TGTGCCAGCAGTTACTCGGGGACGGACTTCGAAGAAGCTTTCTTT.

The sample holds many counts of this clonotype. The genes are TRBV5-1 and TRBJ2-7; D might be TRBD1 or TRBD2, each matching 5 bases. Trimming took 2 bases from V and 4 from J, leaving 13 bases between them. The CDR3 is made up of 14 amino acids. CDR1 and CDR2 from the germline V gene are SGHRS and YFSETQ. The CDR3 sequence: CASSLGTQPYEQYF. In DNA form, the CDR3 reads TGCGCCAGCAGCTTAGGGACCCAACCTTACGAGCAGTACTTC. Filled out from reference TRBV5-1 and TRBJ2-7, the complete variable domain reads KAGVTQTPRYLIKTRGQQVTLSCSPISGHRSVSWYQQTPGQGLQFLFEYFSETQRNKGNFPGRFSGRQFSNSRSEMNVSTLELGDSALYLCASSLGTQPYEQYFGPGTRLTVT.

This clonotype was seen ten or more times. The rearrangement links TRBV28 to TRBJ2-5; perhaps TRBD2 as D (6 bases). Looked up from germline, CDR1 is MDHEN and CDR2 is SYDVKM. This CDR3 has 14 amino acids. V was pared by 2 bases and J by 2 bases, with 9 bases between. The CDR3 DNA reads TGTGCCAGCAGTTTAATGGGGGGTCAAGAGACCCAGTACTTC. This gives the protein CASSLMGGQETQYF.